Listed below are T cell receptor beta chains from one sample, sequenced in a study of monozygotic twins with inflammatory bowel disease. TCRdb re-called the 5' RACE reads; every CDR3 protein appears as one record, without DNA. The listing records about 350,000 distinct CDR3 sequences. The sample taken for sequencing was blood. The receptors were gathered from a human donor with ulcerative colitis or Crohn's disease, or a healthy co-twin of an affected twin (not recorded which). The CDR3 runs from the conserved cysteine through the conserved F or W. Each record gives: J gene, V gene, CDR3 protein.

J: TRBJ1-2; V: TRBV11-2; CDR3: CASSSNNRGGNYGYTF
J: TRBJ2-7; V: TRBV12-3/TRBV12-4; CDR3: CASGNSDSTYEQYF
J: TRBJ2-1; V: TRBV20-1; CDR3: CSAQVGRLDEQFF
J: TRBJ1-5; V: TRBV19; CDR3: CASSIAVNQPQHF
J: TRBJ1-2; V: TRBV4-3; CDR3: CASSQHQGFYGYTF
J: TRBJ2-5; V: TRBV19; CDR3: CASSISGTFETQYF
J: TRBJ2-5; V: TRBV20-1; CDR3: CSASPLAGSQETQYF
J: TRBJ1-2; V: TRBV6-1; CDR3: CASSTKDRRLSNYGYTF
J: TRBJ2-1; V: TRBV20-1; CDR3: CSASTGNRQFF
J: TRBJ2-7; V: TRBV29-1; CDR3: CSVGGNYEQYF
J: TRBJ2-1; V: TRBV5-1; CDR3: CASSPGTHNEQFF
J: TRBJ2-2; V: TRBV6-2/TRBV6-3; CDR3: CASSFLDTGELFF
J: TRBJ2-3; V: TRBV5-1; CDR3: CASSPERGHLSDTQYF
J: TRBJ1-6; V: TRBV12-3/TRBV12-4; CDR3: CASSLAGDSPLHF
J: TRBJ1-1; V: TRBV20-1; CDR3: CSARLGTVNTEAFF
J: TRBJ2-2; V: TRBV11-3; CDR3: CASSLGTGEPGELFF
J: TRBJ2-3; V: TRBV7-3; CDR3: CASSLTGRTDTQYF
J: TRBJ1-6; V: TRBV6-5; CDR3: CASSYVSGQGFSPLHF
J: TRBJ1-4; V: TRBV5-1; CDR3: CASSLEAGPYEKLFF
J: TRBJ2-1; V: TRBV7-2; CDR3: CASSLSPGLGGDEQFF
J: TRBJ2-1; V: TRBV4-1; CDR3: CASSQNRAGTYNEQFF
J: TRBJ1-1; V: TRBV7-2; CDR3: CASSFPLGNTEAFF
J: TRBJ2-3; V: TRBV5-1; CDR3: CASSLGEFTTDTQYF
J: TRBJ2-3; V: TRBV15; CDR3: CATSLDLASTDTQYF
J: TRBJ1-3; V: TRBV6-5; CDR3: CASSYGRSGNTIYF
J: TRBJ2-4; V: TRBV12-3/TRBV12-4; CDR3: CASSSSGVAKNIQYF
J: TRBJ2-7; V: TRBV4-1; CDR3: CASSQAGTRRNYEQYF
J: TRBJ1-2; V: TRBV12-3/TRBV12-4; CDR3: CASRPSGQVYGYTF
J: TRBJ2-5; V: TRBV7-9; CDR3: CASSLGPERDSKTQYF
J: TRBJ2-5; V: TRBV5-1; CDR3: CASSLEGALSRETQYF
J: TRBJ2-5; V: TRBV7-2; CDR3: CASSLRGVSETQYF
J: TRBJ1-4; V: TRBV19; CDR3: CASSLKPGQTNEKLFF
J: TRBJ2-7; V: TRBV4-1; CDR3: CASSLLSSGTGSEQYF
J: TRBJ2-2; V: TRBV20-1; CDR3: CSARRRGIDTGELFF
J: TRBJ2-7; V: TRBV12-3/TRBV12-4; CDR3: CASSAGGLSEQYF
J: TRBJ2-3; V: TRBV28; CDR3: CASSPTSGRFLADTQYF
J: TRBJ2-5; V: TRBV9; CDR3: CASSVAAGTSGGLEETQYF
J: TRBJ2-5; V: TRBV6-5; CDR3: CASSYGGAGQETQYF
J: TRBJ2-2; V: TRBV12-3/TRBV12-4; CDR3: CASRRRTDTGELFF
J: TRBJ2-7; V: TRBV19; CDR3: CASSIEAGAGEQYF
J: TRBJ2-5; V: TRBV28; CDR3: CASSLDRPSGTQYF
J: TRBJ2-7; V: TRBV10-3; CDR3: CAISSPGLAGNYEQYF